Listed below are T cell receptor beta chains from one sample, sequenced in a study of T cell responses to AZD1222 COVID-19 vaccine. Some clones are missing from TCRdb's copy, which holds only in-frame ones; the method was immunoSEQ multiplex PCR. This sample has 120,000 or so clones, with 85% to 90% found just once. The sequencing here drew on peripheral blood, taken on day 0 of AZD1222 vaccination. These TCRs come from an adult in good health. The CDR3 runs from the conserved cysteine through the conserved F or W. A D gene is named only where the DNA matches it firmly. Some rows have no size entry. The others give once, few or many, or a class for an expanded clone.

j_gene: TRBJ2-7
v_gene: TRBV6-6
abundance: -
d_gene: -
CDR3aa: CASSSSDSTQYF
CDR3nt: TGTGCCAGCAGTTCTTCCGACTCCACCCAGTACTTC

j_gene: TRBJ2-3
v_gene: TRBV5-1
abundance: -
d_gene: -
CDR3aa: CASTQAVNVGNTQYF
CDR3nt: TGCGCCAGCACTCAAGCGGTAAACGTGGGGAATACGCAGTATTTT

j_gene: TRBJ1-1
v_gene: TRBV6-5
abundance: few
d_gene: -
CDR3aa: CASSYSQGFFNTEAFF
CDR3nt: TGTGCCAGCAGTTACTCGCAAGGGTTCTTCAACACTGAAGCTTTCTTT

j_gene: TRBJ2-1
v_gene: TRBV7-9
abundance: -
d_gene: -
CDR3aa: CASSPTSYNEQFF
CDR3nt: TGTGCCAGCAGCCCTACGTCCTACAATGAGCAGTTCTTC

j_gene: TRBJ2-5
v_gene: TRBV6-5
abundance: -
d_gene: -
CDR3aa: CASSPVEGQETQYF
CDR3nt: TGTGCCAGCAGCCCCGTTGAGGGCCAAGAGACCCAGTACTTC

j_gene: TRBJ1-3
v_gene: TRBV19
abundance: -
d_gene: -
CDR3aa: CASSDKGERFGNTIYF
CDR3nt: TGTGCCAGTAGCGACAAAGGGGAAAGGTTTGGAAACACCATATATTTT

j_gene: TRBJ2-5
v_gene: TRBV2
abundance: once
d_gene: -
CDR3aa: CASSQGLDWGETQYF
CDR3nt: TGTGCCAGCAGCCAAGGGTTGGATTGGGGGGAGACCCAGTACTTC

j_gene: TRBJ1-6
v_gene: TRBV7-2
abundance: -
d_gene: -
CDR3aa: CASSLVQGSGSYNSPLHF
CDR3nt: TGTGCCAGCAGCTTAGTACAGGGAAGTGGCTCCTATAATTCACCCCTCCACTTT

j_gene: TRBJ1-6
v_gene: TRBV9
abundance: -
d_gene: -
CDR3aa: CASSATGTHNSPLHF
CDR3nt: TGTGCCAGCAGCGCCACCGGGACACACAATTCACCCCTCCACTTT

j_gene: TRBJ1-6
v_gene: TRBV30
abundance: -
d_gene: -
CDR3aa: CAWSITSQGRVNSPLHF
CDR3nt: TGTGCCTGGAGTATCACGTCACAGGGTCGGGTAAATTCACCCCTCCACTTT

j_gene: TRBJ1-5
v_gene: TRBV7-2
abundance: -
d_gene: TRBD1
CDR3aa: CASSYRQGARQPQHF
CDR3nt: TGTGCCAGCAGCTACCGACAGGGGGCCCGTCAGCCCCAGCATTTT

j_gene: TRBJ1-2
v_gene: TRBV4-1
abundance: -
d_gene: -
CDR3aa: CASSHETNYGYTF
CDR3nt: TGCGCCAGCAGCCACGAAACTAACTATGGCTACACCTTC

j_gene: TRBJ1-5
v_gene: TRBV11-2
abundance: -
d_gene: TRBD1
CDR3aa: CASSLGQNQPQHF
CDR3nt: TGTGCCAGCAGCTTGGGACAGAATCAGCCCCAGCATTTT

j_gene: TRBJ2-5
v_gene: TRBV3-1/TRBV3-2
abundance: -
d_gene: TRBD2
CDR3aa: CASSQGWSSGGAEETQYF
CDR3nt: TGTGCCAGCAGCCAAGGGTGGTCCAGCGGGGGGGCCGAAGAGACCCAGTACTTC

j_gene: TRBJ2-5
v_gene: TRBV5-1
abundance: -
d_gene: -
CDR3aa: CASSIGGAQETQYF
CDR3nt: TGCGCCAGCAGCATTGGAGGGGCCCAAGAGACCCAGTACTTC

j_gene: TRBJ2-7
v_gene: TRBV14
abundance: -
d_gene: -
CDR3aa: CASSQGSGPYEQYF
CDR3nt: TGTGCCAGCAGCCAAGGTTCGGGGCCCTACGAGCAGTACTTC

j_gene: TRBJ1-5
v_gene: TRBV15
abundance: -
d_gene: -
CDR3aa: CATSAGIRNQPQHF
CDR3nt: TGTGCCACCAGCGCGGGGATACGCAATCAGCCCCAGCATTTT

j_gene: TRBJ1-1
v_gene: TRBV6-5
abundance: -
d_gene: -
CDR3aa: CASSPGGSSEAFF
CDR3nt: TGTGCCAGCAGCCCCGGGGGATCAAGTGAAGCTTTCTTT

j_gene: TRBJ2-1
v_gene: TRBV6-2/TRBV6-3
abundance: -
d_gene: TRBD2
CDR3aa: CASSYSEGIGGGHNEQFF
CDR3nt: TGTGCCAGCAGTTACTCAGAGGGTATCGGGGGGGGCCACAATGAGCAGTTCTTC

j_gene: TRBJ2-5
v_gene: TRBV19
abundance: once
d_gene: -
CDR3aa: CASSSAGPIGTQYF
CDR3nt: TGTGCCAGTAGTAGTGCAGGGCCGATTGGGACCCAGTACTTC

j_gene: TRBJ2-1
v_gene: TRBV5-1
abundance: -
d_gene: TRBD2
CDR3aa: CASRAGLAAYNEQFF
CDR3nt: TGCGCCAGCAGGGCGGGACTAGCGGCCTACAATGAGCAGTTCTTC

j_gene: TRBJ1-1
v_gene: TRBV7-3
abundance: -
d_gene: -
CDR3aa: CASSRQEDTEAFF
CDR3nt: TGTGCCAGCAGCCGTCAGGAGGACACTGAAGCTTTCTTT

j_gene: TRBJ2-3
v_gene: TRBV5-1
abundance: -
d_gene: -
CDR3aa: CASSLAGAPTDTQYF
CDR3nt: TGCGCCAGCAGCTTGGCAGGGGCCCCCACAGATACGCAGTATTTT

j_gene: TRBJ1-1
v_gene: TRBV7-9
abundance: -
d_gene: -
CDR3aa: CASRRPGQNTEAFF
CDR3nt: TGTGCCAGCCGCCGGCCGGGGCAGAACACTGAAGCTTTCTTT

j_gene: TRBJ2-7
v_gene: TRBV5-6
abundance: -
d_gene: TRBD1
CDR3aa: CASSLEGALFRSSYEQYF
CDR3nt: TGTGCCAGCAGCTTGGAGGGGGCGCTTTTTCGGTCCTCCTACGAGCAGTACTTC

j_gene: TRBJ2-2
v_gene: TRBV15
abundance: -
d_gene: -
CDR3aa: CATSRDRSRWELFF
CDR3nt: TGTGCCACCAGCAGAGATAGGAGCCGCTGGGAGCTGTTTTTT

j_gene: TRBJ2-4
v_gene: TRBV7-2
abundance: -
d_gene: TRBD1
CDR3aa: CASSFEQGASPSKNIQYF
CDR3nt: TGTGCCAGCAGCTTCGAACAGGGGGCCTCCCCATCTAAAAACATTCAGTACTTC

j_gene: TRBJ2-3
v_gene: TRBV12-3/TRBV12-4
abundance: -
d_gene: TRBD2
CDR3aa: CATERGGGYTQYF
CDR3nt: TGTGCCACCGAGCGGGGGGGCGGGTATACGCAGTATTTT

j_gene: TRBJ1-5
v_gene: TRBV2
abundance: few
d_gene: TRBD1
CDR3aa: CASNDRGQPQHF
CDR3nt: TGTGCCAGCAACGACAGGGGTCAGCCCCAGCATTTT

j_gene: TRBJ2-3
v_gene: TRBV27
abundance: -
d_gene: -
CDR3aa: CASSSRGGWTDTQYF
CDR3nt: TGTGCCAGCAGTAGTCGCGGGGGCTGGACAGATACGCAGTATTTT

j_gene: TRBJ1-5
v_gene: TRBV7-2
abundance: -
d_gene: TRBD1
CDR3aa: CASRGDSSNQPQHF
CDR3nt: TGTGCCAGCAGAGGGGACAGTAGCAATCAGCCCCAGCATTTT

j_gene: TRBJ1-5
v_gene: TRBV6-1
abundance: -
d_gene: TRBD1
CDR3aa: CASSERGTGGGQPQHF
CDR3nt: TGTGCCAGCAGTGAAAGGGGGACAGGGGGCGGCCAGCCCCAGCATTTT

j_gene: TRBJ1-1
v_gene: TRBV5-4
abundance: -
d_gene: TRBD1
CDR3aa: CASSPQGAVNTEAFF
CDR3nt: TGTGCCAGCAGCCCCCAGGGGGCCGTGAACACTGAAGCTTTCTTT

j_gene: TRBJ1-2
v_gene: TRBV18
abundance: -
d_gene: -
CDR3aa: CASSPPGGGYTF
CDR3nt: TGTGCCAGCTCACCTCCGGGGGGAGGCTACACCTTC

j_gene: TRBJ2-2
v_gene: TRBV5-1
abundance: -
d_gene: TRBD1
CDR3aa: CASSMGQGAVGTGELFF
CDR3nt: TGCGCCAGCAGCATGGGACAGGGGGCTGTAGGCACCGGGGAGCTGTTTTTT

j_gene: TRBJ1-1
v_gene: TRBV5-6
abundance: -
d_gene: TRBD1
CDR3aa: CASSLGSDRVNTEAFF
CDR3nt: TGTGCCAGCAGCTTGGGGTCGGACAGGGTGAACACTGAAGCTTTCTTT

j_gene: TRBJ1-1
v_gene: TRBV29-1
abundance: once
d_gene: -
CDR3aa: CSAFQATNTEAFF
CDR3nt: TGCAGCGCCTTTCAGGCGACGAACACTGAAGCTTTCTTT

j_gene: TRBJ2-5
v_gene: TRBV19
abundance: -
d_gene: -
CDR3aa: CASSRSPGPWETQYF
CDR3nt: TGTGCCAGTAGTAGATCTCCCGGCCCATGGGAGACCCAGTACTTC

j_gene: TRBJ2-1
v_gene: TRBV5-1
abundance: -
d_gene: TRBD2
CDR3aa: CASSGSGGRNEQFF
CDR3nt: TGCGCCAGCAGCGGAAGCGGGGGGCGGAATGAGCAGTTCTTC

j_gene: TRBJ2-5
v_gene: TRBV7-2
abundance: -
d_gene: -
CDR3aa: CASSLPGETQYF
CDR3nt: TGTGCCAGCAGCTTACCGGGAGAGACCCAGTACTTC

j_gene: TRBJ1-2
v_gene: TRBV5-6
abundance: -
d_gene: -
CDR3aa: CASSLGQGRNYGYTF
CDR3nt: TGTGCCAGCAGCTTGGGGCAGGGGCGTAACTATGGCTACACCTTC

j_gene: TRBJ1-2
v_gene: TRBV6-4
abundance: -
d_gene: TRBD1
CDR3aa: CASSEQGASYGYTF
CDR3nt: TGTGCCAGCAGTGAACAGGGGGCAAGCTATGGCTACACCTTC

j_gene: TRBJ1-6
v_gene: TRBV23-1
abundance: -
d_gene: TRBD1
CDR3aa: CASRRGTDPNSPLHF
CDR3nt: TGCGCCAGCAGGCGTGGGACAGACCCTAATTCACCCCTCCACTTT

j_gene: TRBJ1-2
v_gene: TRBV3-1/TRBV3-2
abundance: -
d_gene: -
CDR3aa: CASSHEPSGGYGYTF
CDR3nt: TGTGCCAGCAGCCACGAACCTTCGGGTGGCTATGGCTACACCTTC

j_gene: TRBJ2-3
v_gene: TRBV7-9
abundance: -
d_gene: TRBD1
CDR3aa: CASSWDRTTDTQYF
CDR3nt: TGTGCCAGCAGCTGGGACAGAACCACAGATACGCAGTATTTT

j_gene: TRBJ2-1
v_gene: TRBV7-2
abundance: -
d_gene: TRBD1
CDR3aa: CASVTGGYNEQFF
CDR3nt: TGTGCCAGCGTAACAGGGGGATACAATGAGCAGTTCTTC